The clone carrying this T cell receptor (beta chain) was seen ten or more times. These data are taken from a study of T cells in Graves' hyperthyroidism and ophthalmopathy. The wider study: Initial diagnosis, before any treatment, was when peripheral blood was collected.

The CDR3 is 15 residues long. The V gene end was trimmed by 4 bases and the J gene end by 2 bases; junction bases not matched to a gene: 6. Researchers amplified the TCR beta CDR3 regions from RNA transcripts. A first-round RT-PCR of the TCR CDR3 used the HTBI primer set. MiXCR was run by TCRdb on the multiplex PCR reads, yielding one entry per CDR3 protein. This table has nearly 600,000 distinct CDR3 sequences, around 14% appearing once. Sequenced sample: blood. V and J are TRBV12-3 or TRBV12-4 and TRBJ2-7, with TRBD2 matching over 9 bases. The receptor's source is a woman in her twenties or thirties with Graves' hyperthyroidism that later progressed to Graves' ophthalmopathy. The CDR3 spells CASSSRSGRTYEQYF. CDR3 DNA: TGTGCCAGCAGTTCGCGTAGCGGGAGAACCTACGAGCAGTACTTC.